The present T cell receptor beta chain was sequenced within a study of STAT5B mutations in CD4+ large granular lymphocyte leukemia. Control samples were healthy donors' buffy coats. The protocol was immunoSEQ multiplex PCR, while the TCRdb copy is restricted to in-frame clones and leaves out a portion. The data contain 31,000 or so clones, roughly 72% of them singletons. Study-wide findings and caveats: Main leukemic clonotypes were patient-specific, but 25% appeared at low frequency elsewhere. Compared with healthy controls (2/35), patient top clones favored TRBV06 (8/27).

Germline CDR1 is SGHTA and CDR2 is FQGNSA. V gave up 3 bases and J gave up 4 bases; unmatched junction bases: 5. CDR3 size: 14 residues. This clone was counted once. Its antigen is not known. This sequence originates from a human donor in good health. Source material: CD4+ T cells from blood buffy coats. This chain links TRBV7-2 with TRBJ1-1; 7 positions match TRBD1. CDR3: CASSFDREVTEAFF. CDR3 bases: TGTGCCAGCAGCTTCGACAGGGAGGTCACTGAAGCTTTCTTT.